This T cell receptor beta chain derives from a study of OX40 agonist ivuxolimab in advanced cancers. Across the study: Dosing consisted of intravenous ivuxolimab at 0.01 to 10 mg/kg every 2 weeks.

Germline CDR1 MNHEY, CDR2 SMNVEV (reference sequence). V was shortened by 5 bases and J by 0 bases, with 10 bases between the two germline ends. The CDR3 totals 14 residues. Data came from immunoSEQ multiplex PCR; TCRdb stores just in-frame clones and leaves some out. The sample has 56,000 or so clones, around four fifths seen once. Of note for this clone: Its antigen is not identified.

Regarding the study as a whole: Expanded clones were, on average, more numerous in CD8+ T cells than in CD4+.

Excluded were patients having autoimmune disease history or systemic immunosuppression. The genes are TRBV27 and TRBJ1-1; tentatively, D is TRBD1 (5 bases). This receptor was taken from an adult with an advanced solid tumor such as melanoma, head and neck, liver or kidney cancer. The source material was CD4+ or CD8+ T cells sorted from blood, sampled in a trial of the OX40 agonist ivuxolimab. The CDR3 here is CASSRDGLNTEAFF. CDR3 in DNA: TGTGCCAGCAGTAGGGACGGGCTGAACACTGAAGCTTTCTTT.